This record concerns one T cell receptor (beta chain) sequence. The sample originates from a study of T cells in Graves' hyperthyroidism and ophthalmopathy. RNA transcripts yielded amplified TCR beta CDR3 regions. The TCR CDR3 was amplified in a first-round RT-PCR using the HTBI primer set. A single record per CDR3 protein comes from TCRdb applying MiXCR to the multiplex PCR reads. The sample has 300,000 to 400,000 distinct CDR3 sequences, approximately 13% seen once; the top ten hold around a tenth. This CDR3 has 15 amino acids. V was trimmed by 0 bases and J by 10 bases, leaving 13 bases between them. The germline gives CDR1 MNHEY, CDR2 SVGAGI.

The chain recombines TRBV6-5 with TRBJ1-6; a weak D match, TRBD1 (5 bases). This receptor was taken from a woman aged 18-30 years with Graves' hyperthyroidism. Input material: blood. CDR3: CASSYSWQGGSPLHF. In nucleotides, the CDR3 is TGTGCCAGCAGTTACTCGTGGCAGGGAGGCTCACCCCTCCACTTT.